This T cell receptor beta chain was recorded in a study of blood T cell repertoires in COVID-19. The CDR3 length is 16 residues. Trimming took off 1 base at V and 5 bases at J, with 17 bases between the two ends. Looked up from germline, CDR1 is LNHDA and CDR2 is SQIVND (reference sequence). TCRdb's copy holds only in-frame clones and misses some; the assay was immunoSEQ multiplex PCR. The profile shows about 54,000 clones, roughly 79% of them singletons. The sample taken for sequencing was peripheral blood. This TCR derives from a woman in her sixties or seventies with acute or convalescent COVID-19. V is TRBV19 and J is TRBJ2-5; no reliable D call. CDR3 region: CASSIVVGSQRETQYF. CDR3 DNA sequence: TGTGCCAGTAGTATAGTAGTTGGGTCCCAGAGGGAGACCCAGTACTTC. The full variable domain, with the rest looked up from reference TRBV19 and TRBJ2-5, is DGGITQSPKYLFRKEGQNVTLSCEQNLNHDAMYWYRQDPGQGLRLIYYSQIVNDFQKGDIAEGYSVSREKKESFPLTVTSAQKNPTAFYLCASSIVVGSQRETQYFGPGTRLLVL.